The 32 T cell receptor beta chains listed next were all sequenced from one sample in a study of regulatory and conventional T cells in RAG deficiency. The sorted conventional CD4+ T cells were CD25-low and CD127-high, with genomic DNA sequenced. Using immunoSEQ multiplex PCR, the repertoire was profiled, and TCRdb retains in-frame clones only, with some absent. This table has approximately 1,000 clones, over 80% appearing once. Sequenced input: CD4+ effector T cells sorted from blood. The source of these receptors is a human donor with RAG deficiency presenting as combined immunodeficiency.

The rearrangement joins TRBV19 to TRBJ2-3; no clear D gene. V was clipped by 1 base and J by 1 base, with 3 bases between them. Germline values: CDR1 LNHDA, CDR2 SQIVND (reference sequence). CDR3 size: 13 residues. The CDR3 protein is CASSIGGTDTQYF. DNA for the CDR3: TGTGCCAGTAGTATAGGGGGCACAGATACGCAGTATTTT.

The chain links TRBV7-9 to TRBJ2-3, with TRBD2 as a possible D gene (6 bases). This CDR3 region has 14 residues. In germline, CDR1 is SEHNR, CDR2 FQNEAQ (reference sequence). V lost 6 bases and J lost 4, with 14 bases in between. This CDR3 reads CASSFSSSADTQYF. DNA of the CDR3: TGTGCCAGCAGTTTTTCTTCTAGCGCAGATACGCAGTATTTT.

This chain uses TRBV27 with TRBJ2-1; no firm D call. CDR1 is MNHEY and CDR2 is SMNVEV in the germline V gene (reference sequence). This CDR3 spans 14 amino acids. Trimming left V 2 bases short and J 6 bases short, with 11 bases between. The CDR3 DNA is TGTGCCAGCAGTTTACCAATCCGATCCAATGAGCAGTTCTTC. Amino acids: CASSLPIRSNEQFF.

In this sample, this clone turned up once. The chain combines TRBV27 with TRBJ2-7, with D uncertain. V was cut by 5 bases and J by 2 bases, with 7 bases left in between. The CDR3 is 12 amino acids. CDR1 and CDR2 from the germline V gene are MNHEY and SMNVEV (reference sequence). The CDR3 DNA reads TGTGCCAGCAGTCACTTCCCCTACGAGCAGTACTTC. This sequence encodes CASSHFPYEQYF.

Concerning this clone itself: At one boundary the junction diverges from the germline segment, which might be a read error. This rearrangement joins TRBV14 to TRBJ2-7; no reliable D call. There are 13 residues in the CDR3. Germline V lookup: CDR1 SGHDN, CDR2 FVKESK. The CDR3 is CASSPHIPYGQYF. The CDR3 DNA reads TGCGCCAGCAGCCCACACATTCCCTACGGGCAGTACTTC.

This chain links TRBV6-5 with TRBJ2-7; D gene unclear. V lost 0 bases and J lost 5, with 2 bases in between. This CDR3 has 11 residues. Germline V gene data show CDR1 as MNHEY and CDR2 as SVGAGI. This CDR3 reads CASSYSHEQYF. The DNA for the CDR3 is TGTGCCAGCAGTTACTCTCACGAGCAGTACTTC.

In DNA, the CDR3 is TGTGCCAGCAGCCACCCGAATAGCAATCAGCCCCAGCATTTT. It yields the protein CASSHPNSNQPQHF. The chain joins TRBV6-6 to TRBJ1-5; D unclear. V lost 6 bases, J lost 0 bases, and 9 bases lay in between. CDR1 is MNHNY and CDR2 is SVGAGI in the germline V gene (reference sequence). The CDR3 has 14 residues.

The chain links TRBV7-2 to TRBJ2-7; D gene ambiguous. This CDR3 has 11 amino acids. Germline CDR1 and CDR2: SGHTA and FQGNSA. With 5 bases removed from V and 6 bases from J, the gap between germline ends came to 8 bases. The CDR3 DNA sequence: TGTGCCAGCAGCCCTGTATCCGAGCAGTACTTC. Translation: CASSPVSEQYF. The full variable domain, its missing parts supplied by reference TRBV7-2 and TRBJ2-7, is GAGVSQSPSNKVTEKGKDVELRCDPISGHTALYWYRQSLGQGLEFLIYFQGNSAPDKSGLPSDRFSAERTGGSVSTLTIQRTQQEDSAVYLCASSPVSEQYFGPGTRLTVT.

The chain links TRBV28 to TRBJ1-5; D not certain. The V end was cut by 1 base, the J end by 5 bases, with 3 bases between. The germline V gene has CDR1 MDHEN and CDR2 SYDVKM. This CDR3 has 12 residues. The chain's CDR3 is CASSLLYQPQHF. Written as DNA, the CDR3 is TGTGCCAGCAGTTTATTGTATCAGCCCCAGCATTTT.

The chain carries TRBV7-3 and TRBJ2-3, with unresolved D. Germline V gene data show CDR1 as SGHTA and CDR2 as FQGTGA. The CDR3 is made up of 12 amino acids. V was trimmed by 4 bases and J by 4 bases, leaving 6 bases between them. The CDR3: CASSSVADTQYF. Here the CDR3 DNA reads TGTGCCAGCAGCTCAGTTGCAGATACGCAGTATTTT.

The CDR3 sequence: CASSYRTGRAYNEQFF. CDR3 nucleotides: TGTGCCAGCAGTTATAGGACAGGGAGGGCCTACAATGAGCAGTTCTTC. The chain has TRBV6-5 and TRBJ2-1; tentative D call: TRBD1 (8 bases). The ends were cut back, 3 bases at V and 2 bases at J, with 14 bases in the middle. This CDR3 has 16 residues. Looked up from germline, CDR1 is MNHEY and CDR2 is SVGAGI.

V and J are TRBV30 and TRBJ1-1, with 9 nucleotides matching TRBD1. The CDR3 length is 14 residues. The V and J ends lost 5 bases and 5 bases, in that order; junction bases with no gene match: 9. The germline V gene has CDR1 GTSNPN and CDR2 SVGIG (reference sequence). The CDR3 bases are TGTGCCTGGGATCGACAGGGGGGTAGGACTGAAGCTTTCTTT. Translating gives CAWDRQGGRTEAFF.

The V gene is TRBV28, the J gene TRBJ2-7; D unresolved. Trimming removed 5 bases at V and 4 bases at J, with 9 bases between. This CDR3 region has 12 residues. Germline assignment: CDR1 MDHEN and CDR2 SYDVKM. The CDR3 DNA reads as TGTGCCAGCAGTCCCCCGATTTACGAGCAGTACTTC. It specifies CASSPPIYEQYF. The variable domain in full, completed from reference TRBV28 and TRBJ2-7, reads DVKVTQSSRYLVKRTGEKVFLECVQDMDHENMFWYRQDPGLGLRLIYFSYDVKMKEKGDIPEGYSVSREKKERFSLILESASTNQTSMYLCASSPPIYEQYFGPGTRLTVT.

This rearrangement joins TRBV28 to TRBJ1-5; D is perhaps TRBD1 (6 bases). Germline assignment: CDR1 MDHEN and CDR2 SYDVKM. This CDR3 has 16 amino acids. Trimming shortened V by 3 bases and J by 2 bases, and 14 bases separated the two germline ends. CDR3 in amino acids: CASSFTGKWGNQPQHF. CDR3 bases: TGTGCCAGCAGTTTCACAGGGAAATGGGGCAATCAGCCCCAGCATTTT.

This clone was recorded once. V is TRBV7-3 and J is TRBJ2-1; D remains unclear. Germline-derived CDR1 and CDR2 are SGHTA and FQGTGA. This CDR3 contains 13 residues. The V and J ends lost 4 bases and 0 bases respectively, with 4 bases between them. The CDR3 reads CASSSPSYNEQFF. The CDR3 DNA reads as TGTGCCAGCAGCTCCCCCTCCTACAATGAGCAGTTCTTC.

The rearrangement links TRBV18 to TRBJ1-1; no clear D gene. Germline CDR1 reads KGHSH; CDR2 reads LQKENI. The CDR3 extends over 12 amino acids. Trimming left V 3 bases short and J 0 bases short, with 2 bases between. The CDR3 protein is CASSPMNTEAFF. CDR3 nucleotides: TGTGCCAGCTCACCCATGAACACTGAAGCTTTCTTT. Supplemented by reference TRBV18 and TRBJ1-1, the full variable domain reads NAGVMQNPRHLVRRRGQEARLRCSPMKGHSHVYWYRQLPEEGLKFMVYLQKENIIDESGMPKERFSAEFPKEGPSILRIQQVVRGDSAAYFCASSPMNTEAFFGQGTRLTVV.

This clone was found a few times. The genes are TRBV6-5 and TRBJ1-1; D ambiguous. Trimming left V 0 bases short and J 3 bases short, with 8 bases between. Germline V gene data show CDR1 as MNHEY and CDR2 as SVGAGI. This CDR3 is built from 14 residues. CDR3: CASSYSRAYTEAFF. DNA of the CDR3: TGTGCCAGCAGTTACTCACGGGCGTACACTGAAGCTTTCTTT.

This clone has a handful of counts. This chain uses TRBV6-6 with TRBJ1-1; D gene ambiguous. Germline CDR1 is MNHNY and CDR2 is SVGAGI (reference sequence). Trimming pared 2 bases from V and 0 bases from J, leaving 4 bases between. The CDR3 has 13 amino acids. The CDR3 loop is CASSYTMNTEAFF. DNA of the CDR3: TGTGCCAGCAGTTACACTATGAACACTGAAGCTTTCTTT.

This CDR3 is CASSLTYEQYF. For the CDR3, the DNA is TGTGCCAGCAGCCTAACCTACGAGCAGTACTTC. This chain links TRBV14 with TRBJ2-7; D gene uncertain. Germline values: CDR1 SGHDN, CDR2 FVKESK. This CDR3 is 11 amino acids long. V was trimmed by 4 bases and J by 2 bases, leaving 3 bases between them.

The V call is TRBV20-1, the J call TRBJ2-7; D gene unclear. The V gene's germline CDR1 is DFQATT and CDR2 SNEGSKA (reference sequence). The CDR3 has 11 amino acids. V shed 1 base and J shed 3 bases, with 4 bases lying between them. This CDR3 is CSARGNYEQYF. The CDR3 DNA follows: TGCAGTGCTAGAGGAAACTACGAGCAGTACTTC.

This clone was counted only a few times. The CDR3 spells CASSEGLISNQPQHF. DNA of the CDR3: TGTGCCAGCAGTGAAGGGCTGATTAGCAATCAGCCCCAGCATTTT. The chain links TRBV25-1 to TRBJ1-5; no reliable D call. The CDR3 covers 15 residues. Germline V gene sequence: CDR1 MGHDK, CDR2 SYGVNS. V shed 2 bases and J shed 0 bases, with 8 bases lying between them.

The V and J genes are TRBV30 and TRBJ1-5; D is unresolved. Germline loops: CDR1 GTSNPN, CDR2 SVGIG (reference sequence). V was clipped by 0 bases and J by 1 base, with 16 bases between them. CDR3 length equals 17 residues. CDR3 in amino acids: CAWSVSRTEVSNQPQHF. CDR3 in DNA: TGTGCCTGGAGTGTATCCAGGACGGAGGTGAGCAATCAGCCCCAGCATTTT.

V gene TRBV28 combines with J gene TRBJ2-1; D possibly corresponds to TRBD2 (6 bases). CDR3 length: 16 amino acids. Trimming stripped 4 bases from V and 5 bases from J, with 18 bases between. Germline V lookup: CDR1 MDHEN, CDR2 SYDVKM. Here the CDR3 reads CASSSRLGLGHNEQFF. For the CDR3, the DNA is TGTGCCAGCAGTTCCCGATTGGGACTCGGCCACAATGAGCAGTTCTTC.

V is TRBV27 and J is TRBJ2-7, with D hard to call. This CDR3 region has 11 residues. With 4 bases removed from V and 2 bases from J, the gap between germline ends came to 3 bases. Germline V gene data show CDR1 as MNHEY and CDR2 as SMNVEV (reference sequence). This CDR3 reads CASSSTYEQYF. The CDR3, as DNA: TGTGCCAGCAGTTCGACCTACGAGCAGTACTTC.

The CDR3 here is CASSVTGYSNQPQHF. CDR3 nucleotide sequence: TGTGCCAGCAGCGTGACAGGGTATAGCAATCAGCCCCAGCATTTT. The V gene is TRBV5-6, the J gene TRBJ1-5; 7 bases match TRBD1. J gave up 0 bases and V 4 bases, and 4 bases lay outside the gene matches. The CDR3 runs 15 residues. Per germline, CDR1 SGHDT and CDR2 YYEEEE.

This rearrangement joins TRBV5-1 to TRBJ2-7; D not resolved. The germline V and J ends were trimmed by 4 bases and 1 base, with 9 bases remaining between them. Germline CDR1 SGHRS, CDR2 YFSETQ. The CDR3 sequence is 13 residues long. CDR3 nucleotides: TGCGCCAGCAGCGTACCAATTTCCTACGAGCAGTACTTC. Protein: CASSVPISYEQYF.

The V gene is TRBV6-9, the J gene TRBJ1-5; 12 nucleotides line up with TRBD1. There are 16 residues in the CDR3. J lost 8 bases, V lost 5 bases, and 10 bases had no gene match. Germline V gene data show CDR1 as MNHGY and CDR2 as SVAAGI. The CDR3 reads CASSPGGTGGRKPQHF. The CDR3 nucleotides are TGTGCCAGCAGTCCCGGGGGGACAGGGGGCCGAAAGCCCCAGCATTTT.

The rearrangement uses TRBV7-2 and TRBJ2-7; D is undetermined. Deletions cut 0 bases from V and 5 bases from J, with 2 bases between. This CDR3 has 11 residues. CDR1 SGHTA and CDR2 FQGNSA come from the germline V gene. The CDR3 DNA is TGTGCCAGCAGCTTAGCCCACGAGCAGTACTTC. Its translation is CASSLAHEQYF. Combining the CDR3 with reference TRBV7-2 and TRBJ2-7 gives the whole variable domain GAGVSQSPSNKVTEKGKDVELRCDPISGHTALYWYRQSLGQGLEFLIYFQGNSAPDKSGLPSDRFSAERTGGSVSTLTIQRTQQEDSAVYLCASSLAHEQYFGPGTRLTVT.

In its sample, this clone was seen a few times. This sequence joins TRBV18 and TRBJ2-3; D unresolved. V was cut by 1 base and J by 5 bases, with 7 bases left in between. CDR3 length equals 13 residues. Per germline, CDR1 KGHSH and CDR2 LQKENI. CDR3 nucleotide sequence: TGTGCCAGCTCACCACTTCAGGTAGATACGCAGTATTTT. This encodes CASSPLQVDTQYF. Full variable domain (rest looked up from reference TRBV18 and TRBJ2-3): NAGVMQNPRHLVRRRGQEARLRCSPMKGHSHVYWYRQLPEEGLKFMVYLQKENIIDESGMPKERFSAEFPKEGPSILRIQQVVRGDSAAYFCASSPLQVDTQYFGPGTRLTVL.

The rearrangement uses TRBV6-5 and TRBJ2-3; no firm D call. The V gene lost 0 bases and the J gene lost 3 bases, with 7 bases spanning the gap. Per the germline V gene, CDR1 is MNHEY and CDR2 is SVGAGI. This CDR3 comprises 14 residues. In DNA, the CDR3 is TGTGCCAGCAGTTACTCGATGTGGACAGATACGCAGTATTTT. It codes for CASSYSMWTDTQYF.

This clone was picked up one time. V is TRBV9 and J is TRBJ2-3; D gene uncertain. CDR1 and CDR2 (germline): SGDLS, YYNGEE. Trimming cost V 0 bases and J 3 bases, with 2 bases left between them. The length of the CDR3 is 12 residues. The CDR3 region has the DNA TGTGCCAGCAGCGTAGCTACAGATACGCAGTATTTT. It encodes CASSVATDTQYF.

DNA for the CDR3: TGTGCCAGCAGCCCTCCCGGGAGCAATGAGCAGTTCTTC. Its translation: CASSPPGSNEQFF. This chain connects TRBV7-3 to TRBJ2-1; a weak D match, TRBD2 (6 bases). V shed 5 bases and J shed 6 bases, with 11 bases lying between them. CDR1 and CDR2 from the germline V gene are SGHTA and FQGTGA. CDR3 length equals 13 residues.